Following are 28 T cell receptor beta chains from one sample sequenced in a study of a mutant IDH1 vaccine in newly diagnosed glioma. The table came from immunoSEQ multiplex PCR; TCRdb's copy has only in-frame clones and leaves some out. The table records under 150,000 clones, over 75% of them present only once. What these receptors recognize is not known. Time point of the sample: week 11, during vaccination. Vaccinated patients received 300 ug of mutant IDH1 20-mer peptide per dose, with topical imiquimod. The sequenced sample was PBMCs, obtained from a glioma patient whose treatment included an IDH1 peptide vaccine. These receptors were collected from a man aged 35-49 years with glioma.

The chain has TRBV7-2 and TRBJ1-1; D is possibly TRBD1 (6 bases). Per the germline V gene, CDR1 is SGHTA and CDR2 is FQGNSA. Trimming took off 2 bases at V and 5 bases at J, with 12 bases between the two ends. The CDR3 consists of 14 residues. CDR3 DNA sequence: TGTGCCAGCAGCTTATCAGGGCAGGGGACTGAAGCTTTCTTT. This sequence encodes CASSLSGQGTEAFF.

The chain uses TRBV6-1 and TRBJ2-7; unclear D gene. The length of the CDR3 is 11 residues. V dropped 0 bases and J dropped 8 bases, with 5 bases sitting between them. Germline V gene lookup returns CDR1 MNHNS and CDR2 SASEGT. The CDR3 nucleotides read TGTGCCAGCAGTGAAGCGTTCCAGCAGTACTTC. It codes for CASSEAFQQYF.

This chain joins TRBV5-4 and TRBJ2-2, with D possibly matching TRBD1 (6 bases). V lost 4 bases and J lost 3, with 10 bases in between. Germline values: CDR1 SGHNT, CDR2 YYREEE (reference sequence). This CDR3 is 14 amino acids long. For the CDR3, the DNA is TGTGCCAGCAGCCCTGGACAGTACACCGGGGAGCTGTTTTTT. Encoded protein: CASSPGQYTGELFF.

The chain links TRBV27 to TRBJ2-2; D is uncertain. Trimming left V 3 bases short and J 1 base short, with 3 bases between. Germline V gene sequence: CDR1 MNHEY, CDR2 SMNVEV (reference sequence). The CDR3 sequence is 13 residues long. CDR3 in DNA: TGTGCCAGCAGTTTTGGGAACACCGGGGAGCTGTTTTTT. Translated, it gives CASSFGNTGELFF.

The chain uses TRBV25-1 and TRBJ2-7; D not certain. With 4 bases removed from V and 4 bases from J, the gap between germline ends came to 5 bases. The CDR3 extends over 11 amino acids. CDR1 and CDR2 (germline): MGHDK, SYGVNS. The CDR3: CASSGGYEQYF. CDR3 in DNA: TGTGCCAGCAGTGGGGGTTACGAGCAGTACTTC.

The chain combines TRBV19 with TRBJ1-2; D not resolved. Germline CDR1 LNHDA, CDR2 SQIVND (reference sequence). The CDR3 contains 13 residues. V shed 5 bases and J shed 4 bases, with 11 bases lying between them. CDR3 coding DNA: TGTGCCAGTAGTGGGGATTTAAGCTATGGCTACACCTTC. Translation gives CASSGDLSYGYTF. Full variable domain (rest looked up from reference TRBV19 and TRBJ1-2): DGGITQSPKYLFRKEGQNVTLSCEQNLNHDAMYWYRQDPGQGLRLIYYSQIVNDFQKGDIAEGYSVSREKKESFPLTVTSAQKNPTAFYLCASSGDLSYGYTFGSGTRLTVV.

The chain carries TRBV15 and TRBJ2-1, with no clear D. V lost 2 bases to trimming and J lost 2 bases, with 10 bases between them. The germline CDR1 and CDR2 sequences are LNHNV and YYDKDF (reference sequence). This CDR3 has 15 residues. DNA of the CDR3: TGTGCCACCAGCAGAAGGCGGAGAACCTACAATGAGCAGTTCTTC. Translating gives CATSRRRRTYNEQFF.

The rearrangement uses TRBV7-9 and TRBJ2-3; 9 bases are a match to TRBD1. V was pared by 4 bases and J by 3 bases, with 8 bases of the junction left unmatched. From germline, CDR1 is SEHNR and CDR2 FQNEAQ (reference sequence). The CDR3 is 16 residues long. CDR3 nucleotides: TGTGCCAGCAGCTCGATGACAGGGGGACGGACAGATACGCAGTATTTT. Its translation: CASSSMTGGRTDTQYF.

This clone was observed once. The chain employs TRBV28 and TRBJ1-1; possible D gene TRBD1, 6 bases. Germline V gene data show CDR1 as MDHEN and CDR2 as SYDVKM. The CDR3 spans 14 residues. Trimming left V 2 bases short and J 5 bases short, with 12 bases between. DNA of the CDR3: TGTGCCAGCAGTTTAGGGTTCGGACAGACTGAAGCTTTCTTT. This translates into CASSLGFGQTEAFF.

CDR3 coding DNA: TGTGCCAGCAGCTTGCCCGGGGGACAGGGCAATGAGCAGTTCTTC. It yields the protein CASSLPGGQGNEQFF. The chain is built from TRBV5-6 and TRBJ2-1, with 9 bases that match TRBD1. The CDR3 extends over 15 amino acids. The germline V gene has CDR1 SGHDT and CDR2 YYEEEE. J lost 6 bases, V lost 1 base, and 5 bases had no gene match. Filled out from reference TRBV5-6 and TRBJ2-1, the complete variable domain reads DAGVTQSPTHLIKTRGQQVTLRCSPKSGHDTVSWYQQALGQGPQFIFQYYEEEERQRGNFPDRFSGHQFPNYSSELNVNALLLGDSALYLCASSLPGGQGNEQFFGPGTRLTVL.

V and J are TRBV7-3 and TRBJ2-2, with TRBD1 as a possible D gene (6 bases). V gave up 3 bases and J gave up 1 base, with 18 bases separating them. There are 18 residues in the CDR3. From germline, CDR1 is SGHTA and CDR2 FQGTGA. The CDR3 spells CASSFRSLNRVNTGELFF. In nucleotides, the CDR3 is TGTGCCAGCAGCTTTAGATCCCTTAACAGGGTGAACACCGGGGAGCTGTTTTTT. Full variable domain (outside the CDR3, taken from reference TRBV7-3 and TRBJ2-2): GAGVSQTPSNKVTEKGKYVELRCDPISGHTALYWYRQSLGQGPEFLIYFQGTGAADDSGLPNDRFFAVRPEGSVSTLKIQRTERGDSAVYLCASSFRSLNRVNTGELFFGEGSRLTVL.

The V gene is TRBV6-5, the J gene TRBJ2-7, with TRBD2 matching 14 bases. Germline lookup yields CDR1 MNHEY and CDR2 SVGAGI. J lost 3 bases, V lost 2 bases, and 3 bases had no gene match. The CDR3 spans 16 residues. CDR3 sequence (DNA): TGTGCCAGCAGTTACCGGACTAGCGGGAGGAGCTACGAGCAGTACTTC. It specifies CASSYRTSGRSYEQYF.

The chain joins TRBV6-5 to TRBJ2-7, with a possible D match to TRBD1 (5 bases). Trimming left V 0 bases short and J 6 bases short, with 12 bases between. Germline values: CDR1 MNHEY, CDR2 SVGAGI. CDR3 length: 14 residues. DNA of the CDR3: TGTGCCAGCAGTTACTCGTTAGGGGTCGGCGAGCAGTACTTC. Its translation: CASSYSLGVGEQYF.

V usage is TRBV6-6 and J usage is TRBJ2-3; D not certain. The germline V gene encodes CDR1 MNHNY and CDR2 SVGAGI (reference sequence). The CDR3 is made up of 12 amino acids. Trimming took off 6 bases at V and 5 bases at J, with 9 bases between the two ends. The CDR3: CASSTLGDTQYF. CDR3 DNA: TGTGCCAGCAGCACCCTTGGAGATACGCAGTATTTT.

This clone was observed a single time. J is TRBJ1-1 and V is TRBV18; D is unresolved. The length of the CDR3 is 16 residues. Trimming removed 1 base from V and 1 base from J, with 13 bases in between. Germline V gives CDR1 KGHSH, CDR2 LQKENI. The CDR3 protein is CASSPLAVPPNTEAFF. The CDR3 bases are TGTGCCAGCTCACCACTGGCAGTCCCCCCGAACACTGAAGCTTTCTTT.

The chain has TRBV11-2 and TRBJ2-1; tentative D call: TRBD1 (6 bases). Trimming shortened V by 4 bases and J by 4 bases, and 14 bases separated the two germline ends. CDR1 SGHAT and CDR2 FQNNGV come from the germline V gene. The CDR3 runs 15 residues. The CDR3 region is CASSSEGGRYNEQFF. The CDR3 coding sequence is TGTGCCAGCAGCTCAGAAGGGGGAAGATACAATGAGCAGTTCTTC.

The chain links TRBV10-3 to TRBJ1-1; TRBD1 might be the D (5 bases). The germline V and J ends were trimmed by 5 bases and 1 base, with 20 bases remaining between them. CDR3 length equals 17 residues. Germline lookup yields CDR1 ENHRY and CDR2 SYGVKD. The CDR3 DNA is TGTGCCATCAGTTCACTACCCGACGGGGGAGCGAACACTGAAGCTTTCTTT. This sequence encodes CAISSLPDGGANTEAFF.

The gene calls are TRBV7-9 and TRBJ1-5, with D tentatively TRBD1 (5 bases). There are 15 residues in the CDR3. The germline CDR1 and CDR2 sequences are SEHNR and FQNEAQ (reference sequence). Deletions cut 4 bases from V and 0 bases from J, with 10 bases between. The CDR3 loop reads CASSSDSASNQPQHF. Here the CDR3 DNA reads TGTGCCAGCAGCTCCGACAGCGCTAGCAATCAGCCCCAGCATTTT.

J is TRBJ1-6 and V is TRBV15; 7 nucleotides align to TRBD1. The CDR3 contains 14 residues. The V segment lost 5 bases and the J segment 6 bases; nucleotides outside the gene matches: 4. CDR1 and CDR2 (germline): LNHNV, YYDKDF (reference sequence). CDR3 region: CATSVDRINSPLHF. The CDR3 DNA reads as TGTGCCACCAGCGTGGACAGGATTAATTCACCCCTCCACTTT.

The chain recombines TRBV4-1 with TRBJ1-1; no clear D gene. V dropped 2 bases and J dropped 3 bases, with 13 bases sitting between them. Germline CDR1 and CDR2: MGHRA and YSYEKL. The CDR3 loop spans 15 amino acids. The CDR3 spells CASSQQENGHTEAFF. For the CDR3, the DNA is TGCGCCAGCAGCCAACAGGAAAATGGCCACACTGAAGCTTTCTTT.

This clone showed up just once. V and J are TRBV5-1 and TRBJ2-7, with D possibly being TRBD1 (5 bases). The CDR3 runs to 14 residues. V lost 1 base and J lost 6, with 14 bases in between. Germline loops: CDR1 SGHRS, CDR2 YFSETQ. The CDR3 is CASSLRGGFAEQYF. Written as DNA, the CDR3 is TGCGCCAGCAGCTTGAGGGGCGGCTTTGCCGAGCAGTACTTC.

This chain joins TRBV6-5 and TRBJ1-1; 8 bases agree with TRBD1. Trimming at V came to 6 bases and at J to 2 bases, leaving 8 bases not matched to a gene. Germline CDR1 is MNHEY and CDR2 is SVGAGI. This CDR3 spans 15 amino acids. CDR3 loop: CASRAPGQGNTEAFF. In nucleotides, the CDR3 is TGTGCCAGCAGAGCCCCAGGACAGGGTAACACTGAAGCTTTCTTT.

The chain uses TRBV27 and TRBJ1-1; 10 bases align to TRBD1. Germline values: CDR1 MNHEY, CDR2 SMNVEV (reference sequence). CDR3 length: 16 amino acids. V dropped 5 bases and J dropped 1; count of bases not matched to a gene: 7. This CDR3 is CASSTWDRGTNTEAFF. For the CDR3, the DNA is TGTGCCAGCAGTACCTGGGACAGGGGAACGAACACTGAAGCTTTCTTT.

This chain links TRBV27 with TRBJ2-5; possibly TRBD1 for D (6 bases). Trimming took 2 bases from V and 2 from J, leaving 9 bases between them. The CDR3 consists of 14 residues. CDR1 and CDR2 from the germline V gene are MNHEY and SMNVEV (reference sequence). The chain's CDR3 is CASSLLDSQETQYF. The CDR3 coding sequence is TGTGCCAGCAGTTTACTGGACAGTCAAGAGACCCAGTACTTC.

This chain links TRBV5-1 with TRBJ2-5; TRBD1 is a possible D gene (6 bases). Germline CDR1 is SGHRS and CDR2 is YFSETQ. There are 15 residues in the CDR3. V lost 2 bases and J lost 0, with 11 bases in between. The chain's CDR3 is CASSFQGNNQETQYF. The CDR3 region has the DNA TGCGCCAGCAGCTTCCAGGGGAATAACCAAGAGACCCAGTACTTC.

The rearrangement uses TRBV5-1 and TRBJ2-2; D not certain. Germline assignment: CDR1 SGHRS and CDR2 YFSETQ. V dropped 1 base and J dropped 2 bases, with 6 bases sitting between them. The CDR3 sequence is 14 residues long. Here the CDR3 reads CASSLSLNTGELFF. CDR3 in DNA: TGCGCCAGCAGCTTGTCACTTAACACCGGGGAGCTGTTTTTT.

V and J are TRBV2 and TRBJ1-3; no definite D call. The germline CDR1 and CDR2 sequences are SNHLY and FYNNEI. V dropped 5 bases and J dropped 4 bases, with 6 bases sitting between them. This CDR3 spans 12 amino acids. This CDR3 is CASSTLGNTIYF. DNA for the CDR3: TGTGCCAGCAGTACCCTAGGAAACACCATATATTTT.

The rearrangement uses TRBV19 and TRBJ1-5; the D gene is possibly TRBD1 (5 bases). V dropped 5 bases and J dropped 6 bases, with 23 bases sitting between them. Germline V CDR1 and CDR2: LNHDA, SQIVND (reference sequence). This CDR3 region has 17 residues. The CDR3 region is CASSVWDQRERGQPQHF. The CDR3 coding sequence is TGTGCCAGTAGTGTGTGGGACCAGCGGGAGCGGGGTCAGCCCCAGCATTTT.